These T cell receptor beta chains were read from a single sample in a study of shared clonotypes between healthy human individuals. Generated by immunoSEQ multiplex PCR, the TCRdb table keeps only in-frame clones and is missing some. The table includes more than 1,200,000 clones, less than 99% detected once. Sequencing was performed on naive CD4+ T cells sorted from blood. All receptors derive from a young man in good health. The CDR3 runs from the conserved cysteine through the conserved F or W. The order of the fields is J gene, D gene, V gene, clone size, CDR3 DNA, CDR3 protein. D genes are given only for firm matches. Clone size is shown for a subset of rows, as once, few, many or a class of expanded clone.

j_gene: TRBJ2-4; d_gene: TRBD2; v_gene: TRBV6-1; abundance: -; CDR3nt: TGTGCCAGCACCGGGACTACCGCCAAAAACATTCAGTACTTC; CDR3aa: CASTGTTAKNIQYF
j_gene: TRBJ1-2; d_gene: TRBD1; v_gene: TRBV9; abundance: -; CDR3nt: TGTGCCAGCAGCGACGTCCCCAGGACAGGAGGATACTATGGCTACACCTTC; CDR3aa: CASSDVPRTGGYYGYTF
j_gene: TRBJ1-2; d_gene: -; v_gene: TRBV30; abundance: once; CDR3nt: TGTGCCTGGAGTGGGCGAGCTAGGAGCTATGGCTACACCTTC; CDR3aa: CAWSGRARSYGYTF
j_gene: TRBJ2-6; d_gene: -; v_gene: TRBV19; abundance: -; CDR3nt: TGTGCCAGTAGTATTACAGGGATCTCCTCTGGGGCCAACGTCCTGACTTTC; CDR3aa: CASSITGISSGANVLTF
j_gene: TRBJ2-1; d_gene: -; v_gene: TRBV28; abundance: once; CDR3nt: TGTGCCGGTGGGCTTTCCTACAATGAGCAGTTCTTC; CDR3aa: CAGGLSYNEQFF
j_gene: TRBJ2-3; d_gene: -; v_gene: TRBV6-5; abundance: -; CDR3nt: TGTGCCAGCAGGGGGTGGGGGGACAGTACAGATACGCAGTATTTT; CDR3aa: CASRGWGDSTDTQYF
j_gene: TRBJ2-3; d_gene: -; v_gene: TRBV6-5; abundance: -; CDR3nt: TGTGCCAGCACCATCAGCGGGGACAGCGCCCATACGCAGTATTTT; CDR3aa: CASTISGDSAHTQYF
j_gene: TRBJ2-1; d_gene: TRBD2; v_gene: TRBV5-5; abundance: -; CDR3nt: TGTGCCAGCAGCTTGGTAGCGGGTTCCTACAATGAGCAGTTCTTC; CDR3aa: CASSLVAGSYNEQFF
j_gene: TRBJ2-6; d_gene: -; v_gene: TRBV28; abundance: -; CDR3nt: TGTGCCAGCCGGTCTGGGGCCAACGTCCTGACTTTC; CDR3aa: CASRSGANVLTF
j_gene: TRBJ2-5; d_gene: -; v_gene: TRBV29-1; abundance: -; CDR3nt: TGCAGCGTTGAAGTTGGCGGGGAAGAGACCCAGTACTTC; CDR3aa: CSVEVGGEETQYF
j_gene: TRBJ2-7; d_gene: -; v_gene: TRBV5-1; abundance: -; CDR3nt: TGCGCCAGCAGCCCACAGGGTTCCTACGAGCAGTACTTC; CDR3aa: CASSPQGSYEQYF
j_gene: TRBJ2-1; d_gene: TRBD1; v_gene: TRBV30; abundance: -; CDR3nt: TGTGCCTGGAGTGTAGAATGGGACAGGGGACCAAATGAGCAGTTCTTC; CDR3aa: CAWSVEWDRGPNEQFF
j_gene: TRBJ2-1; d_gene: -; v_gene: TRBV4-1; abundance: -; CDR3nt: TGCGCCAGCAGCCTCTCCTACAATGAGCAGTTCTTC; CDR3aa: CASSLSYNEQFF
j_gene: TRBJ1-2; d_gene: -; v_gene: TRBV5-1; abundance: -; CDR3nt: TGCGCCAGCAGCGCCGGGACTAGGGCCAATGGCTACACCTTC; CDR3aa: CASSAGTRANGYTF
j_gene: TRBJ2-7; d_gene: -; v_gene: TRBV28; abundance: -; CDR3nt: TGTGCCAGCAGTGTGTATACCTACGAGCAGTACTTC; CDR3aa: CASSVYTYEQYF
j_gene: TRBJ2-7; d_gene: TRBD2; v_gene: TRBV28; abundance: -; CDR3nt: TGTGCCAGCAGTTCGACTAGCGGGCGACCCCAGTACTTC; CDR3aa: CASSSTSGRPQYF
j_gene: TRBJ2-1; d_gene: -; v_gene: TRBV11-1; abundance: -; CDR3nt: TGTGCCAGCAGCTCTCGTCTGACTAGCTACAATGAGCAGTTCTTC; CDR3aa: CASSSRLTSYNEQFF
j_gene: TRBJ2-1; d_gene: -; v_gene: TRBV10-2; abundance: -; CDR3nt: TGCGCCAGCAGTGAGTCGATCACGGGTGTCTCCTACAATGAGCAGTTCTTC; CDR3aa: CASSESITGVSYNEQFF
j_gene: TRBJ2-6; d_gene: -; v_gene: TRBV6-1; abundance: -; CDR3nt: TGTGCCAGCAGTTCCTTCTTTTCTGGTGCCAACGTCCTGACTTTC; CDR3aa: CASSSFFSGANVLTF
j_gene: TRBJ2-5; d_gene: TRBD2; v_gene: TRBV7-9; abundance: -; CDR3nt: TGTGCCAGCAGCTGGGGGGGAGAGACCCAGTACTTC; CDR3aa: CASSWGGETQYF
j_gene: TRBJ2-3; d_gene: -; v_gene: TRBV6-1; abundance: once; CDR3nt: TGTGCCAGCAGCGTGACTTCGATCAGCACAGATACGCAGTATTTT; CDR3aa: CASSVTSISTDTQYF
j_gene: TRBJ1-2; d_gene: -; v_gene: TRBV30; abundance: -; CDR3nt: TGTGCCTGGAGCGCCCTGAGGGCTAACTATGGCTACACCTTC; CDR3aa: CAWSALRANYGYTF
j_gene: TRBJ2-7; d_gene: TRBD1; v_gene: TRBV7-3; abundance: -; CDR3nt: TGTGCCAGCAGCTTAGACTTCAGGGGGGAGCAGTACTTC; CDR3aa: CASSLDFRGEQYF
j_gene: TRBJ2-1; d_gene: TRBD2; v_gene: TRBV6-6; abundance: -; CDR3nt: TGTGCCAGCACCGGGGCTAGCGGGAGAGTCAATGAGCAGTTCTTC; CDR3aa: CASTGASGRVNEQFF
j_gene: TRBJ2-7; d_gene: TRBD2; v_gene: TRBV7-2; abundance: -; CDR3nt: TGTGCCAGCAGCCTTAGGACTAGCGGGAGGGTACCCTACGAGCAGTACTTC; CDR3aa: CASSLRTSGRVPYEQYF
j_gene: TRBJ2-1; d_gene: -; v_gene: TRBV28; abundance: once; CDR3nt: TGTGCCAGCAGCGATGGCGGGACAAAGTACAATGAGCAGTTCTTC; CDR3aa: CASSDGGTKYNEQFF
j_gene: TRBJ1-3; d_gene: TRBD1; v_gene: TRBV5-5; abundance: -; CDR3nt: TGTGCCAGCAGTTCGACAGGGCCCGGAAACACCATATATTTT; CDR3aa: CASSSTGPGNTIYF
j_gene: TRBJ2-7; d_gene: -; v_gene: TRBV2; abundance: -; CDR3nt: TGTGCTAGCCTACCAGCAGGGCCTAGCTCCTACGAGCAGTACTTC; CDR3aa: CASLPAGPSSYEQYF
j_gene: TRBJ2-7; d_gene: -; v_gene: TRBV6-6; abundance: -; CDR3nt: TGTGCCAGCAGGGGATCTTCCCTCTACGAGCAGTACTTC; CDR3aa: CASRGSSLYEQYF
j_gene: TRBJ2-1; d_gene: -; v_gene: TRBV4-3; abundance: -; CDR3nt: TGCGCCAGCAGCCCCCCCCCTTCCCTCTCCTACAATGAGCAGTTCTTC; CDR3aa: CASSPPPSLSYNEQFF
j_gene: TRBJ1-5; d_gene: -; v_gene: TRBV2; abundance: -; CDR3nt: TGTGCCACCTCGGGGGAGGGCAATCAGCCCCAGCATTTT; CDR3aa: CATSGEGNQPQHF
j_gene: TRBJ2-7; d_gene: -; v_gene: TRBV10-3; abundance: -; CDR3nt: TGTGCCATTCTCGTTCAGGGGTCCTACGAGCAGTACTTC; CDR3aa: CAILVQGSYEQYF
j_gene: TRBJ1-5; d_gene: -; v_gene: TRBV2; abundance: -; CDR3nt: TGTGCCAGCAGTGAAGCGGGGGGTTTAGGCAATCAGCCCCAGCATTTT; CDR3aa: CASSEAGGLGNQPQHF
j_gene: TRBJ2-4; d_gene: TRBD2; v_gene: TRBV7-2; abundance: -; CDR3nt: TGTGCCAGCAGCTTAGCTACGCGCCTAGCGGGAAACCTAGCCAAAAACATTCAGTACTTC; CDR3aa: CASSLATRLAGNLAKNIQYF
j_gene: TRBJ2-3; d_gene: TRBD2; v_gene: TRBV29-1; abundance: -; CDR3nt: TGCAGCGTTGAATTCTTTTCAGCGGGAGGGCCCCCTTTAGATACGCAGTATTTT; CDR3aa: CSVEFFSAGGPPLDTQYF
j_gene: TRBJ1-3; d_gene: TRBD1; v_gene: TRBV9; abundance: once; CDR3nt: TGTGCCAGCAGCCTCACAGGGGCAGGTGGAAACACCATATATTTT; CDR3aa: CASSLTGAGGNTIYF